The clone carrying this TCR beta chain was detected only a few times. The target antigen is unknown. The entry originates in a study of T-cell memory formation after mild COVID-19. Study outcomes and limitations: Most CD4+ clones that shrank were in CM and EM, while CD8+ ones turned up in EMRA. Pre-infection memory showed some responding clones, and this suggested that cross-reactive memory joined.

The CDR3 runs to 14 residues. Germline CDR1 and CDR2: SGHDT and YYEEEE. V lost 7 bases to trimming and J lost 4 bases, with 17 bases between them. With constant-segment primers, 5'RACE yielded cDNA libraries of TCR alpha and TCR beta that carried sample barcodes and UMIs. Each CDR3 protein is one row after TCRdb ran MiXCR on the 5' RACE reads. The repertoire holds about 290,000 distinct CDR3 sequences, with more than 15% as singletons. The source is a man aged 18 to 30 who had mild COVID-19 (a few samples of this study predate the infection). Cell type and time point are not known. This sequence joins TRBV5-6 and TRBJ1-1; a possible D gene is TRBD1 (6 bases). The sequencing input was PBMCs or a T cell subset sorted from them (not recorded which). The CDR3 spells CASAGLGGPTEAFF. The DNA of the CDR3 is TGTGCCAGCGCCGGGTTAGGGGGGCCCACTGAAGCTTTCTTT.